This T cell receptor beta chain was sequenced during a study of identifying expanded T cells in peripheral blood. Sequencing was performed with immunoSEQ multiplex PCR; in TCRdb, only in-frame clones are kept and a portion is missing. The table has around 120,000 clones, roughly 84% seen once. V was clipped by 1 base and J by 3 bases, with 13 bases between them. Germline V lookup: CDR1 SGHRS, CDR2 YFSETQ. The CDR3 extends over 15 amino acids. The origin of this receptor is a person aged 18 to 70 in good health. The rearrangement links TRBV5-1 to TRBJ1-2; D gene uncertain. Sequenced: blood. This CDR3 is CASSLRPGSDYGYTF. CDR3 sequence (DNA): TGCGCCAGCAGCTTGCGCCCCGGGAGCGACTATGGCTACACCTTC.